Described below is a single T cell receptor (beta chain) sequence and its context. The antigen is unknown. The CDR3 carries no conserved terminal phenylalanine or tryptophan, so it likely arises from a read error. Researchers generated TCR beta cDNA from roughly 520 ng of total RNA, relying on a constant-region primer. For TCR beta, libraries were produced by three nested multiplex PCR rounds using slightly modified ARM-PCR. Use of TRBV1-TRBV30 forward primers with a C-beta reverse primer characterized the first two PCR rounds, which lasted about 9 cycles each. TCRdb re-derived calls from the multiplex PCR reads in MiXCR, one entry per CDR3 protein. The data show about 190,000 distinct CDR3 sequences, approximately 80% seen once. The record originates from a study of tumor-infiltrating lymphocytes in primary liver carcinoma. Study results and caveats: Tumor region pairs shared more overlap than did tumor-adjacent and tumor-blood pairs.

Co-extraction of RNA and DNA was performed on about 18-30 mg of unsorted bulk tissue. Germline loops: CDR1 SQVTM, CDR2 ANQGSEA. The CDR3 runs to 12 residues. This chain connects TRBV29-1 to TRBJ2-1; no clear D. This clonotype originated in a man aged 35 to 55 with primary liver carcinoma and hepatitis B virus infection. Sequenced sample: tumor tissue from primary liver carcinoma. Written as DNA, the CDR3 is TGCAGCCCCAGTTTAGGACCCAATGACCAGTTCGTC. This encodes CSPSLGPNDQFV.